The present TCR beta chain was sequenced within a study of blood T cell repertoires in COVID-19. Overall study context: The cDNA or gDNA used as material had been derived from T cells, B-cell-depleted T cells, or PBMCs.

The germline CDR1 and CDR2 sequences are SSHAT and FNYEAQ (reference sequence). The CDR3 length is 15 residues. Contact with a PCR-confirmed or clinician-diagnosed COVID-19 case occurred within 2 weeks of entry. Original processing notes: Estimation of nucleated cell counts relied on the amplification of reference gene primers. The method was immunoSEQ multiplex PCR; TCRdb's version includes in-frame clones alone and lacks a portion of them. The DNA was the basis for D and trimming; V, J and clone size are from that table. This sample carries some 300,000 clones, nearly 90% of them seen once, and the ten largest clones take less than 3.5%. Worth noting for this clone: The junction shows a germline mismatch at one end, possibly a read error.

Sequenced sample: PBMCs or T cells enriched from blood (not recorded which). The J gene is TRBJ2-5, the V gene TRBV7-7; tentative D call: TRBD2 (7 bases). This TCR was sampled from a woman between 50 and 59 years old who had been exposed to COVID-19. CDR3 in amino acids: CASSLGGGGGETQYF. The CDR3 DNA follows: TGTGCTAGCAGCTTAGGGGGTGGCGGGGGAGAGACCCAGTACTTC.